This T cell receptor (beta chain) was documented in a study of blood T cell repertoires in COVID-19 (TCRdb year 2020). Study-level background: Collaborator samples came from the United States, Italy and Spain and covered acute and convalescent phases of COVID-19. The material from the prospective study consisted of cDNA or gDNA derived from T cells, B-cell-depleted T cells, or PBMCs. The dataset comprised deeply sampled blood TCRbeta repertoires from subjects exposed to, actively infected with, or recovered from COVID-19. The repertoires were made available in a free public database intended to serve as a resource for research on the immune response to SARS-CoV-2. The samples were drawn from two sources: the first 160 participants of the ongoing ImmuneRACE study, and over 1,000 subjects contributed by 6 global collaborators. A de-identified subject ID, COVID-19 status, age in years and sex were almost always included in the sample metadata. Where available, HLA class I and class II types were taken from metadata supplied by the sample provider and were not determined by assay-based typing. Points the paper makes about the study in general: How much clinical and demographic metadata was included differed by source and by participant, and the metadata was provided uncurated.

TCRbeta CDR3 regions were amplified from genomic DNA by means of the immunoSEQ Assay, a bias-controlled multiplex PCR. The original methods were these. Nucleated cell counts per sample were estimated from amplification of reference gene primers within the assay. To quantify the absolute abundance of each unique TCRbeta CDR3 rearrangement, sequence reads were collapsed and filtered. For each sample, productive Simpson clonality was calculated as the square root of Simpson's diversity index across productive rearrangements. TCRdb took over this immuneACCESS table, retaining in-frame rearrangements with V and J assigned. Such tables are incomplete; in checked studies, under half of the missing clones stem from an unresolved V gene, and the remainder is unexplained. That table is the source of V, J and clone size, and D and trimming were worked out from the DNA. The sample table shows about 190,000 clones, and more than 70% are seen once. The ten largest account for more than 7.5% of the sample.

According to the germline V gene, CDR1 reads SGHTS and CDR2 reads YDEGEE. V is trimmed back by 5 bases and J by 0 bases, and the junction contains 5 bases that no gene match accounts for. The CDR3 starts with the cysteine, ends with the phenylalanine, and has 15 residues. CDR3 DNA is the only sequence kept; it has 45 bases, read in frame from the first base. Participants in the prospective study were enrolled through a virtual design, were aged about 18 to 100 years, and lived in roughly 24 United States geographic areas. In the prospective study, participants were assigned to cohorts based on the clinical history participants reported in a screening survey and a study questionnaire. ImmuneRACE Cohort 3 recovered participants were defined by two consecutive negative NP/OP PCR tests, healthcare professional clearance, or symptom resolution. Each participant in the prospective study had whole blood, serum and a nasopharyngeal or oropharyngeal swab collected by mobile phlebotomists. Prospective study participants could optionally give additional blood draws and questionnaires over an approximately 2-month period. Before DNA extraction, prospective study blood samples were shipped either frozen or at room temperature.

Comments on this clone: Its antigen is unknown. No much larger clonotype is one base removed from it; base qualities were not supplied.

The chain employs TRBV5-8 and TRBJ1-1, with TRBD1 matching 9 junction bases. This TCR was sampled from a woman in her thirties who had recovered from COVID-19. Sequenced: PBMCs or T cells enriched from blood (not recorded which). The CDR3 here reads CASRWDRVMNTEAFF. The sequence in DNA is TGTGCCAGCAGGTGGGACAGGGTCATGAACACTGAAGCTTTCTTT.